Included here is one T cell receptor beta chain sequence, with context. With V trimmed by 2 bases and J by 6 bases, 10 bases remained unmatched. Germline V gene data show CDR1 as MNHEY and CDR2 as SMNVEV (reference sequence). The CDR3 consists of 15 residues. In TCRdb, the RT-PCR reads were re-called with MiXCR into one record per CDR3 protein. This sample has 650,000 to 800,000 distinct CDR3 sequences, with about 14% found just once. The chain employs TRBV27 and TRBJ2-7; 7 nucleotides agree with TRBD2. This TCR came from a female donor in good health, serving as a healthy control. Sequenced sample: memory CD4+ T cells from blood. This CDR3 is CASSLIGTMPFEQYF. CDR3 nucleotides: TGTGCCAGCAGTTTAATCGGGACTATGCCCTTCGAGCAGTACTTC.